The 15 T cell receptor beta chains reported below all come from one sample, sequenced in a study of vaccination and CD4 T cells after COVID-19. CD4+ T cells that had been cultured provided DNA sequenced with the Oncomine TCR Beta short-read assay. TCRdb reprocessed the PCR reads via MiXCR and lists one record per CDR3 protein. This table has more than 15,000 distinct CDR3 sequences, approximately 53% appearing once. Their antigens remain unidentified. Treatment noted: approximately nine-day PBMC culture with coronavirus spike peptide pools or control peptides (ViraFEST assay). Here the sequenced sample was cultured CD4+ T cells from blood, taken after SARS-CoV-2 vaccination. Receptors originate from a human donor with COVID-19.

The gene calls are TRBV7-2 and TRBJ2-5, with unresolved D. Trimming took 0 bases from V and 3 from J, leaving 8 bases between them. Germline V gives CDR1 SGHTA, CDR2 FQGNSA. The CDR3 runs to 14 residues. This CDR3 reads CASSLASQEETQYF. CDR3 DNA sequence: TGTGCCAGCAGCTTAGCGTCACAAGAAGAGACCCAGTACTTC.

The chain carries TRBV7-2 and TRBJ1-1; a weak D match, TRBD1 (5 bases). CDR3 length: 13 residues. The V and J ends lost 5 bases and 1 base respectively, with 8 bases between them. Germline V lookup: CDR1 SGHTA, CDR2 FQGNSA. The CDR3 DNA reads TGTGCCAGCAGCCCCCAGGGGAACACTGAAGCTTTCTTT. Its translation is CASSPQGNTEAFF.

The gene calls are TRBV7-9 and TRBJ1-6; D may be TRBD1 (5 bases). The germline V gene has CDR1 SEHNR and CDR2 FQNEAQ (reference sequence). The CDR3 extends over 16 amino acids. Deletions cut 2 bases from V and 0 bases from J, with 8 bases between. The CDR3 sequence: CASSLWGSSYNSPLHF. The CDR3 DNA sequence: TGTGCCAGCAGCTTATGGGGGAGCTCCTATAATTCACCCCTCCACTTT.

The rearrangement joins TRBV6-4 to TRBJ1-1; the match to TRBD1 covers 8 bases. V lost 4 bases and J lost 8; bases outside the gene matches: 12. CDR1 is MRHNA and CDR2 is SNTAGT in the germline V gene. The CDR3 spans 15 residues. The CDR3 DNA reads TGTGCCAGCAGTGCCGTCGACAGGGGTAGAGGCGAAGCTTTCTTT. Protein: CASSAVDRGRGEAFF.

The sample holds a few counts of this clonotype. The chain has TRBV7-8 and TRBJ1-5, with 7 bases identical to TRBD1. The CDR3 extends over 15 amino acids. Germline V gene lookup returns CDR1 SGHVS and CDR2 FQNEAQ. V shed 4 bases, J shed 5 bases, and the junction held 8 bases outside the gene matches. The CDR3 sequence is CASSSTGHGDQPQHF. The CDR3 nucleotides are TGTGCCAGCAGCTCGACAGGGCACGGAGATCAGCCCCAGCATTTT.

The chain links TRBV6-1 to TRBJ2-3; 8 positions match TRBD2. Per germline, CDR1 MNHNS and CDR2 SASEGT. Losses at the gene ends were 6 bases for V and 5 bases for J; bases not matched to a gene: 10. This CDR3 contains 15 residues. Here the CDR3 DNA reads TGTGCCAGCAGCCGCGGGACTAGGTCTCAAGATACGCAGTATTTT. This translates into CASSRGTRSQDTQYF.

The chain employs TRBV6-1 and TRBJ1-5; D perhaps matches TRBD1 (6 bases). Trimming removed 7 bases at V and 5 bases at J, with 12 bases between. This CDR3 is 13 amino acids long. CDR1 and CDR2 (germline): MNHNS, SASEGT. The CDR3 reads CASTFQGYQPQHF. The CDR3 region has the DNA TGTGCCAGCACCTTTCAGGGGTATCAGCCCCAGCATTTT.

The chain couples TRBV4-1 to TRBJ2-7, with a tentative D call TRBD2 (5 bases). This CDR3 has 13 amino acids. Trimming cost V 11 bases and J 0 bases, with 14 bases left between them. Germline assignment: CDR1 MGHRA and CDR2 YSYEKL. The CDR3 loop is CAGGGRLSYEQYF. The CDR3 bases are TGCGCCGGCGGAGGACGCCTCTCCTACGAGCAGTACTTC.

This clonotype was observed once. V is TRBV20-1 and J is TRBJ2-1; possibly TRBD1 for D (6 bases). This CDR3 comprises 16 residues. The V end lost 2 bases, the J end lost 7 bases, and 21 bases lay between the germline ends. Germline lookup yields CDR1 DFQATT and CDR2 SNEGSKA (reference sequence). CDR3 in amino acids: CSARSAAGGAPNEQFF. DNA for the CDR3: TGCAGTGCTAGATCCGCGGCTGGGGGCGCCCCGAATGAGCAGTTCTTC.

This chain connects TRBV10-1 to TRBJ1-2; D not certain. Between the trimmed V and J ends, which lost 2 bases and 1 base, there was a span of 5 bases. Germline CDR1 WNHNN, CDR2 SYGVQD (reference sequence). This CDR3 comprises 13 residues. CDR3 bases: TGCGCCAGCAGTGAGGACCTTAACTATGGCTACACCTTC. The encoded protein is CASSEDLNYGYTF.

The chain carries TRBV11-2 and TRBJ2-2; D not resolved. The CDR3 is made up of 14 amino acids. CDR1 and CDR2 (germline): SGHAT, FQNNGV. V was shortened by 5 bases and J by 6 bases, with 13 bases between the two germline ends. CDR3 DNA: TGTGCCAGCAGCACACAGAGATTGGCCGGGGAGCTGTTTTTT. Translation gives CASSTQRLAGELFF.

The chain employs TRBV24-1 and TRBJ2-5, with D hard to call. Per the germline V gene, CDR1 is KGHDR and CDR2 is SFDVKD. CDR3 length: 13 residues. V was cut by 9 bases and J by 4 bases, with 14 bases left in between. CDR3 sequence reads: CATGDQVLETQYF. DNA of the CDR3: TGTGCCACCGGCGATCAGGTCCTAGAGACCCAGTACTTC.

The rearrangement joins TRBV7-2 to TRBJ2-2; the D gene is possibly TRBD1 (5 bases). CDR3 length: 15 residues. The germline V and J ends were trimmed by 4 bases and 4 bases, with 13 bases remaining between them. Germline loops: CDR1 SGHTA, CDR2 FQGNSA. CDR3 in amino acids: CASSSGPGFTGELFF. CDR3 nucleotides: TGTGCCAGCAGCTCCGGCCCAGGGTTCACCGGGGAGCTGTTTTTT.

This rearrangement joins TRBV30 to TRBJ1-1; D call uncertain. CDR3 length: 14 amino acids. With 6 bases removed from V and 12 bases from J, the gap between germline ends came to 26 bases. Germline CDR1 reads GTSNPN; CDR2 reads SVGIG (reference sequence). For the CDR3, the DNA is TGTGCCTGTCTTGAGAAGGCCCGGGGAAGAAGGTCTTTCTTT. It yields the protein CACLEKARGRRSFF.

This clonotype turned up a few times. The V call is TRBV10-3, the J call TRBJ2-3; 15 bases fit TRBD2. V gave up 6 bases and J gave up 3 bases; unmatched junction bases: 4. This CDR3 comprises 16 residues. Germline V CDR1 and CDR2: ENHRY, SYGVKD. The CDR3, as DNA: TGTGCCATCAGAGAAGGACTAGCGGGGGGGACAGATACGCAGTATTTT. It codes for CAIREGLAGGTDTQYF.